Listed here are 22 T cell receptor beta chains from one sample, sequenced in a study of CD8 T cells in ankylosing spondylitis. Each CDR3 protein is one row after TCRdb ran MiXCR on the 5' RACE reads. The sample contains about 750,000 distinct CDR3 sequences, 15% to 20% of which appear only once. Antigens for these TCRs are unknown. Study results and limitations: Seemingly characteristic of ankylosing spondylitis blood was a TCR beta motif consisting of under 10 highly homologous variants.

Specimen: blood, either unsorted or a sorted T cell fraction (not recorded which). All receptors derive from a male donor with ankylosing spondylitis.

J is TRBJ2-7 and V is TRBV7-9, with 7 bases aligning to TRBD2. The CDR3 length is 14 residues. Germline V gene data show CDR1 as SEHNR and CDR2 as FQNEAQ (reference sequence). V was clipped by 5 bases and J by 2 bases; unmatched bases: 6. The CDR3 DNA follows: TGTGCCAGCAGCGCCCCGGGACTACCCTACGAGCAGTACTTC. Protein: CASSAPGLPYEQYF. Full variable domain (missing parts from reference TRBV7-9 and TRBJ2-7): DTGVSQNPRHKITKRGQNVTFRCDPISEHNRLYWYRQTLGQGPEFLTYFQNEAQLEKSRLLSDRFSAERPKGSFSTLEIQRTEQGDSAMYLCASSAPGLPYEQYFGPGTRLTVT.

The sample holds a few counts of this clonotype. This chain uses TRBV20-1 with TRBJ2-4, with a possible D match to TRBD2 (7 bases). V shed 6 bases and J shed 9 bases, with 12 bases lying between them. Looked up from germline, CDR1 is DFQATT and CDR2 is SNEGSKA (reference sequence). The CDR3 sequence is 11 residues long. In DNA form, the CDR3 reads TGCAGTGCCTGGGGAGGGGGCATTCAGTACTTC. Amino acid sequence: CSAWGGGIQYF.

This clonotype was seen only a few times. The V gene is TRBV6-1, the J gene TRBJ1-1; 8 bases are shared with TRBD1. Germline V gene data show CDR1 as MNHNS and CDR2 as SASEGT. V dropped 6 bases and J dropped 3; count of bases not matched to a gene: 9. The CDR3 length is 15 residues. Here the CDR3 reads CASRGRGLGDTEAFF. The CDR3, as DNA: TGTGCCAGCAGAGGCAGGGGGCTCGGGGACACTGAAGCTTTCTTT.

In this sample, this clonotype turned up a few times. This chain joins TRBV27 and TRBJ1-2; possible D gene TRBD1, 5 bases. Trimming stripped 4 bases from V and 4 bases from J, with 16 bases between. This CDR3 is 15 amino acids long. Per the germline V gene, CDR1 is MNHEY and CDR2 is SMNVEV (reference sequence). The CDR3 nucleotides read TGTGCCAGCAGTTCACTCTACGACAGCGTCTATGGCTACACCTTC. Its protein is CASSSLYDSVYGYTF.

V usage is TRBV7-2 and J usage is TRBJ1-1; 9 positions match TRBD1. Germline CDR1 and CDR2: SGHTA and FQGNSA. V trimming: 1 base; J trimming: 4 bases; junction bases outside the gene matches: 1. The CDR3 is 14 residues long. The DNA of the CDR3 is TGTGCCAGCAGCTTAGAACAGGGGGCCACTGAAGCTTTCTTT. Its translation: CASSLEQGATEAFF.

This chain links TRBV4-1 with TRBJ2-3; D gene ambiguous. CDR1 is MGHRA, CDR2 YSYEKL, per germline. V dropped 1 base and J dropped 4 bases, with 21 bases sitting between them. There are 18 residues in the CDR3. CDR3 nucleotides: TGCGCCAGCAGCCAAGGGTCGCTTGGACGCAATGGACCAGATACGCAGTATTTT. Its translation is CASSQGSLGRNGPDTQYF.

The V gene is TRBV7-2, the J gene TRBJ1-5; 8 bases are shared with TRBD1. Per the germline V gene, CDR1 is SGHTA and CDR2 is FQGNSA. Trimming took 2 bases from V and 5 from J; bases not matched to a gene: 8. This CDR3 comprises 16 residues. In DNA form, the CDR3 reads TGTGCCAGCAGCTTATACCGGACAGGGAGCTATCAGCCCCAGCATTTT. Translation gives CASSLYRTGSYQPQHF.

This chain joins TRBV20-1 and TRBJ2-6; 10 bases fit TRBD1. Germline V gene sequence: CDR1 DFQATT, CDR2 SNEGSKA (reference sequence). Trimming removed 3 bases from V and 0 bases from J; junction bases left unmatched: 5. The CDR3 spans 17 residues. The CDR3 nucleotides are TGCAGTGCTAGGGGACAGGGGAAGAGCTCTGGGGCCAACGTCCTGACTTTC. Protein sequence: CSARGQGKSSGANVLTF.

The table lists this clonotype with a few counts. This chain connects TRBV5-1 to TRBJ2-7; 9 bases line up with TRBD1. From germline, CDR1 is SGHRS and CDR2 YFSETQ. CDR3 length equals 14 residues. V lost 3 bases and J lost 3; bases outside the gene matches: 4. The CDR3 spells CASSSRDRVYEQYF. CDR3 DNA: TGCGCCAGCAGCTCCCGGGACAGGGTCTACGAGCAGTACTTC.

The chain links TRBV27 to TRBJ2-1; 14 bases align to TRBD2. J lost 6 bases, V lost 2 bases, and 3 bases had no gene match. The germline V gene encodes CDR1 MNHEY and CDR2 SMNVEV (reference sequence). The length of the CDR3 is 16 residues. CDR3 residues: CASSLRLAGGLNEQFF. The DNA for the CDR3 is TGTGCCAGCAGTTTACGACTAGCGGGAGGGCTCAATGAGCAGTTCTTC.

This clonotype turned up a few times. The genes are TRBV24-1 and TRBJ2-3, with TRBD2 as a possible D gene (6 bases). The germline V gene has CDR1 KGHDR and CDR2 SFDVKD. The CDR3 spans 13 residues. Trimming removed 8 bases from V and 2 bases from J, with 10 bases in between. CDR3 protein: CATKDYLTDTQYF. Written as DNA, the CDR3 is TGTGCCACCAAGGACTACCTCACAGATACGCAGTATTTT.

This clonotype was detected only a few times. CDR3 DNA sequence: TGCAGCGCCAGGACAGGGGGGCCCTACGAGCAGTACTTC. Protein sequence: CSARTGGPYEQYF. The gene calls are TRBV29-1 and TRBJ2-7; 10 bases are a match to TRBD1. The CDR3 loop spans 13 amino acids. Germline CDR1 SQVTM, CDR2 ANQGSEA. V was clipped by 7 bases and J by 2 bases; unmatched bases: 5.

This chain joins TRBV27 and TRBJ2-7, with a tentative D call TRBD2 (6 bases). Trimming stripped 9 bases from V and 2 bases from J, with 14 bases between. Looked up from germline, CDR1 is MNHEY and CDR2 is SMNVEV (reference sequence). The CDR3 sequence is 13 residues long. The CDR3 sequence: CARRLGLPYEQYF. CDR3 DNA sequence: TGTGCCAGACGACTGGGACTCCCCTACGAGCAGTACTTC.

The rearrangement links TRBV6-2 or TRBV6-3 to TRBJ2-7; a weak D match, TRBD2 (5 bases). The CDR3 contains 12 residues. Germline-derived CDR1 and CDR2 are MNHEY and SVGEGT. The CDR3 reads CAAGLGWGEQYF. The CDR3 DNA sequence: TGTGCAGCCGGACTCGGCTGGGGTGAGCAGTACTTC.

V gene TRBV7-2 combines with J gene TRBJ2-3; D possibly uses TRBD1 or TRBD2 (6 bases each). Germline V gives CDR1 SGHTA, CDR2 FQGNSA. V was trimmed by 3 bases and J by 4 bases, leaving 11 bases between them. The CDR3 extends over 14 amino acids. CDR3 amino acids: CASSFLGGPDTQYF. Written as DNA, the CDR3 is TGTGCCAGCAGCTTCCTAGGGGGGCCAGATACGCAGTATTTT.

V and J are TRBV9 and TRBJ2-3, with 7 positions matching TRBD2. The CDR3 spans 16 residues. The trim removed 4 bases at V and 4 bases at J, leaving 12 bases unmatched. The germline V gene has CDR1 SGDLS and CDR2 YYNGEE. The CDR3 coding sequence is TGTGCCAGCAGCCCCGCCGGCCGGGGGGTAGCAGATACGCAGTATTTT. Amino acids: CASSPAGRGVADTQYF.

The genes are TRBV27 and TRBJ1-1; D remains unclear. Trimming took 10 bases from V and 1 from J, leaving 7 bases between them. Germline V gives CDR1 MNHEY, CDR2 SMNVEV (reference sequence). This CDR3 contains 11 residues. CDR3 sequence (DNA): TGTGCCACCCGGTCGAACACTGAAGCTTTCTTT. Translating it yields CATRSNTEAFF.

There are a few counts of this clonotype. This chain links TRBV5-1 with TRBJ2-3; D remains ambiguous. Germline V gene lookup returns CDR1 SGHRS and CDR2 YFSETQ. The CDR3 loop spans 13 amino acids. Trimming took 3 bases from V and 5 from J, leaving 10 bases between them. As DNA, the CDR3 is TGCGCCAGCAGCTCCCGGCAAGGAGATACGCAGTATTTT. It translates to CASSSRQGDTQYF.

This chain uses TRBV29-1 with TRBJ2-2, with TRBD1 matching over 8 bases. The CDR3 length is 13 residues. J was trimmed by 4 bases and V by 7 bases; bases with no gene match: 5. CDR1 and CDR2 from the germline V gene are SQVTM and ANQGSEA. CDR3 DNA sequence: TGCAGCGGAGGGACAGGTCGCACCGGGGAGCTGTTTTTT. This translates into CSGGTGRTGELFF.

J is TRBJ1-1 and V is TRBV20-1, with D unresolved. Trimming shortened V by 5 bases and J by 5 bases, and 9 bases separated the two germline ends. The CDR3 length is 11 residues. The V gene's germline CDR1 is DFQATT and CDR2 SNEGSKA (reference sequence). For the CDR3, the DNA is TGCAGTGCTCGCCATGGGACTGAAGCTTTCTTT. Amino acids: CSARHGTEAFF.

The chain couples TRBV14 to TRBJ2-5; 9 positions agree with TRBD1. With V trimmed by 4 bases and J by 2 bases, 5 bases remained unmatched. Looked up from germline, CDR1 is SGHDN and CDR2 is FVKESK. The CDR3 totals 15 residues. DNA of the CDR3: TGTGCCAGCAGCCCGGACAGGGGATGGCAAGAGACCCAGTACTTC. As protein: CASSPDRGWQETQYF.

The table lists this clonotype with a few counts. This chain uses TRBV27 with TRBJ1-2, with 9 positions matching TRBD1. There are 15 residues in the CDR3. The germline gives CDR1 MNHEY, CDR2 SMNVEV (reference sequence). V was clipped by 0 bases and J by 4 bases; unmatched bases: 3. The CDR3, as DNA: TGTGCCAGCAGTTTATCGTGGACAGGGGCCTATGGCTACACCTTC. It is translated as CASSLSWTGAYGYTF.